The clone carrying this T cell receptor beta chain was found many times. What it binds is unknown. The cohort's ophthalmopathy patients, a group with duration under 3 months, had a Clinical Activity Score of at least 3 and a NOSPECS grade of at least 4. The sample comes from a study of T cells in Graves' hyperthyroidism and ophthalmopathy. Study-wide findings and caveats: Ophthalmopathy and stable hyperthyroidism were separated by a 13 V-J model.

V was pared by 2 bases and J by 6 bases, with 9 bases between. The CDR3 runs 13 residues. Germline lookup yields CDR1 SGHRS and CDR2 YFSETQ. TCR beta CDR3 region amplification was performed from RNA transcripts. HTBI primers were used for first-round RT-PCR of the TCR CDR3. TCRdb independently ran MiXCR on the multiplex PCR reads; one entry per CDR3 protein. The top ten hold roughly an eighth of the sample, which has 700,000 or so distinct CDR3 sequences, roughly 15% seen once. Source material: blood. This chain uses TRBV5-1 with TRBJ2-1; D call uncertain. This receptor was taken from a woman aged 45-65 years with Graves' ophthalmopathy. The CDR3 coding sequence is TGCGCCAGCAGCTTCGATCTTGTCAATGAGCAGTTCTTC. Amino acids: CASSFDLVNEQFF.